Shown below are 8 T cell receptor beta chains from a single sample sequenced in a study of blood T cell repertoires in COVID-19. Assay used: immunoSEQ multiplex PCR; TCRdb lists only in-frame clones, some missing. Here the sample spans over 100,000 clones, roughly 86% being singletons. Sequences were obtained from peripheral blood. These TCRs come from a man aged 40-50 years with acute or convalescent COVID-19.

The rearrangement links TRBV14 to TRBJ1-1; D is unclear. This CDR3 has 14 amino acids. Germline loops: CDR1 SGHDN, CDR2 FVKESK. The ends were cut back, 1 base at V and 5 bases at J, with 11 bases in the middle. CDR3 sequence (DNA): TGTGCCAGCAGCCAAGTTAAAGGGAGGACTGAAGCTTTCTTT. It encodes CASSQVKGRTEAFF.

The V call is TRBV3-1 (or the pseudogene TRBV3-2), the J call TRBJ2-3, with 12 bases that match TRBD2. This CDR3 has 18 amino acids. From germline, CDR1 is LGHDT and CDR2 YNNKEL (reference sequence). The V segment lost 0 bases and the J segment 3 bases; nucleotides outside the gene matches: 7. DNA for the CDR3: TGTGCCAGCAGCCAAGATCCGCGGCTAGCGGGGGGGACAGATACGCAGTATTTT. Protein sequence: CASSQDPRLAGGTDTQYF.

The gene calls are TRBV24-1 and TRBJ2-7; 11 bases agree with TRBD1. The germline CDR1 and CDR2 sequences are KGHDR and SFDVKD. The CDR3 sequence is 16 residues long. V lost 4 bases, J lost 1 base, and 5 bases stayed unmatched. CDR3 coding DNA: TGTGCCACCAGTGACCCACGGGACAGGGGGTCCTACGAGCAGTACTTC. Translation gives CATSDPRDRGSYEQYF.

The rearrangement uses TRBV19 and TRBJ2-1; TRBD2 matches at 7 bases. V gave up 3 bases and J gave up 10 bases; unmatched junction bases: 6. The V gene's germline CDR1 is LNHDA and CDR2 SQIVND (reference sequence). The CDR3 covers 13 residues. The CDR3 region has the DNA TGTGCCAGTAGTATGGGGTCGGGAGGCGAGCAGTTCTTC. Its translation: CASSMGSGGEQFF.

J is TRBJ1-6 and V is TRBV19; no firm D call. Trimming stripped 6 bases from V and 6 bases from J, with 9 bases between. The length of the CDR3 is 13 residues. From germline, CDR1 is LNHDA and CDR2 SQIVND (reference sequence). CDR3 in DNA: TGTGCCAGTAGCAACTTCGCTAATTCACCCCTCCACTTT. It yields the protein CASSNFANSPLHF.

A word on this clone: Within the sample, other DNA sequences also encode this same CDR3. The chain has TRBV6-5 and TRBJ1-1, with TRBD1 matching 8 bases. V shed 6 bases, J shed 5 bases, and the junction held 5 bases outside the gene matches. In germline, CDR1 is MNHEY, CDR2 SVGAGI. The CDR3 contains 13 residues. As DNA, the CDR3 is TGTGCCAGCAGCTTACAGGGGGGGACTGAAGCTTTCTTT. This gives the protein CASSLQGGTEAFF.

The chain joins TRBV2 to TRBJ1-2; the match to TRBD1 covers 9 bases. The CDR3 contains 13 residues. V lost 8 bases and J lost 4; bases outside the gene matches: 5. CDR1 SNHLY and CDR2 FYNNEI come from the germline V gene. CDR3 nucleotide sequence: TGTGCCAGCCGGGACAGGGACCTCTATGGCTACACCTTC. The encoded protein is CASRDRDLYGYTF.

The J gene is TRBJ1-1, the V gene TRBV5-1; D unresolved. The V and J ends lost 1 base and 2 bases respectively, with 12 bases between them. The CDR3 extends over 15 amino acids. Germline V lookup: CDR1 SGHRS, CDR2 YFSETQ. The CDR3 DNA sequence: TGCGCCAGCAGCTTGTCGTCGGCGGGTAACACTGAAGCTTTCTTT. The encoded protein is CASSLSSAGNTEAFF.